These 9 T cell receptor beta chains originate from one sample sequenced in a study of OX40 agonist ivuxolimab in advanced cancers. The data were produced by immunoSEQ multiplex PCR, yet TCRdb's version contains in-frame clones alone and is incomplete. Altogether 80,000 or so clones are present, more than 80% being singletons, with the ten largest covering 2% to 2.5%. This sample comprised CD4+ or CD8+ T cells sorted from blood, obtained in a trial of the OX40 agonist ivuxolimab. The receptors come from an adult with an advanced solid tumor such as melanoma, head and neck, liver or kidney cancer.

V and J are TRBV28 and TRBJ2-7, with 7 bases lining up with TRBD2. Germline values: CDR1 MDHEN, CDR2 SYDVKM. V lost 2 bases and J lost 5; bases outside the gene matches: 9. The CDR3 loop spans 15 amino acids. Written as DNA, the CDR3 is TGTGCCAGCAGTTTAGGGGGGGGTGGTTTCCACGAGCAGTACTTC. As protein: CASSLGGGGFHEQYF.

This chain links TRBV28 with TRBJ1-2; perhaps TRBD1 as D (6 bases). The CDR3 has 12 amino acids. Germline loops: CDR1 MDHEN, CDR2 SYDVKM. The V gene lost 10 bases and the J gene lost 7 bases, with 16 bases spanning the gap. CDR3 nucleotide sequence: TGTGCCAACCACAGGGCGGGGGGTGGCTACACCTTC. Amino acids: CANHRAGGGYTF.

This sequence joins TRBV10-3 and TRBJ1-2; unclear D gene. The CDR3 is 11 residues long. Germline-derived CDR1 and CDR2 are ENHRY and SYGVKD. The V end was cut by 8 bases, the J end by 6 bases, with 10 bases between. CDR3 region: CAIQGIDGYTF. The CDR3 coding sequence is TGTGCCATCCAAGGGATCGATGGCTACACCTTC.

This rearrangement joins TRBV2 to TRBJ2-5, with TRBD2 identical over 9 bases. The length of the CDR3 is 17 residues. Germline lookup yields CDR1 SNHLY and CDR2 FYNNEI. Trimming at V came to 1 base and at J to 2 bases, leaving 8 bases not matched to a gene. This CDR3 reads CASSEDWASGVQETQYF. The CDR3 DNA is TGTGCCAGCAGTGAAGACTGGGCTAGCGGGGTGCAAGAGACCCAGTACTTC. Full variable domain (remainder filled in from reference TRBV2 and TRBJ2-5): EPEVTQTPSHQVTQMGQEVILRCVPISNHLYFYWYRQILGQKVEFLVSFYNNEISEKSEIFDDQFSVERPDGSNFTLKIRSTKLEDSAMYFCASSEDWASGVQETQYFGPGTRLLVL.

The CDR3 nucleotides read TGTGCCAGCAGCTTAGATGCGCGTGAGCAGTTCTTC. Amino acids: CASSLDAREQFF. The rearrangement uses TRBV7-9 and TRBJ2-1; D is ambiguous. V lost 1 base and J 9 bases, leaving 7 bases between the germline ends. The V gene's germline CDR1 is SEHNR and CDR2 FQNEAQ (reference sequence). The CDR3 sequence is 12 residues long.

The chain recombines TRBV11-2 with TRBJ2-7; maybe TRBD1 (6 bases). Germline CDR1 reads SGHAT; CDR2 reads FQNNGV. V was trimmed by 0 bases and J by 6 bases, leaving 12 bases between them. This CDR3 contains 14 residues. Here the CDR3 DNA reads TGTGCCAGCAGCTTAGACCCTGGACAGAGCGAGCAGTACTTC. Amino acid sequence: CASSLDPGQSEQYF.

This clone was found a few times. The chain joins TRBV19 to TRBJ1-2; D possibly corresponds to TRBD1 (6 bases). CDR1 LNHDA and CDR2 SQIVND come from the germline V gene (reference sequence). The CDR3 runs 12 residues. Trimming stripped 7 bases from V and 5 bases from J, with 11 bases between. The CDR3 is CASTSTGYGYTF. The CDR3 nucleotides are TGTGCCAGTACCTCGACAGGATATGGCTACACCTTC.

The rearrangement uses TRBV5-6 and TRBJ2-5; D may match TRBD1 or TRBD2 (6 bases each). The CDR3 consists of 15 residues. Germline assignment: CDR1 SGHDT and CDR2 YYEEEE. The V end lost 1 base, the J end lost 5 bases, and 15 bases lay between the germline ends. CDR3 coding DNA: TGTGCCAGCAGCTTGCCCGGGGGCGCCGGGGAGACCCAGTACTTC. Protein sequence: CASSLPGGAGETQYF.

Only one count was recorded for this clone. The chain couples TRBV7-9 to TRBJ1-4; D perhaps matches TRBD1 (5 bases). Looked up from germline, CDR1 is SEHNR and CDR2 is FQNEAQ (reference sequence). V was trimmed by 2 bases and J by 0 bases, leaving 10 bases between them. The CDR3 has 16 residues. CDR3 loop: CASSLRGRSTNEKLFF. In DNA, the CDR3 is TGTGCCAGCAGCTTACGGGGACGGTCAACTAATGAAAAACTGTTTTTT.